The T cell receptor beta chain described here comes from a study of blood T cell repertoires in COVID-19. With 2 bases removed from V and 4 bases from J, the gap between germline ends came to 9 bases. The CDR3 contains 14 residues. Germline V lookup: CDR1 MNHNS, CDR2 SASEGT. The table came from immunoSEQ multiplex PCR; TCRdb's copy has only in-frame clones and leaves some out. The table includes some 180,000 clones, about 85% detected once. This chain links TRBV6-1 with TRBJ2-1, with a tentative D call TRBD1 (5 bases). The sequenced sample consisted of peripheral blood. The clonotype was recovered from a man between 60 and 75 years old with active or convalescent COVID-19. CDR3 residues: CASSENGAYNEQFF. Here the CDR3 DNA reads TGTGCCAGCAGTGAAAATGGGGCTTACAATGAGCAGTTCTTC.